This entry lists 8 T cell receptor beta chains sequenced from one sample in a study of shared clonotypes between healthy human individuals. Some clones are missing from TCRdb's copy, which holds only in-frame ones; the method was immunoSEQ multiplex PCR. The sample lists some 2 million clones, around 96% occurring once. CD8 cells regarded as naive lacked CD45RO, were positively chosen for CCR7, and omitted terminally differentiated effector memory CD45RA+ cells. The material sequenced was naive CD8+ T cells sorted from blood. The receptors originated from a young man in good health.

V usage is TRBV7-6 and J usage is TRBJ2-1, with 7 bases lining up with TRBD2. Germline CDR1 is SGHVS and CDR2 is FNYEAQ. V was clipped by 5 bases and J by 0 bases; unmatched bases: 1. CDR3 size: 14 residues. The DNA of the CDR3 is TGTGCCAGCAGCAGCGGGGACTCCTACAATGAGCAGTTCTTC. It translates to CASSSGDSYNEQFF.

This sequence joins TRBV5-1 and TRBJ2-7; TRBD1 matches 7 bases. The CDR3 contains 14 residues. V trimming: 5 bases; J trimming: 3 bases; junction bases outside the gene matches: 8. Germline CDR1 and CDR2: SGHRS and YFSETQ. DNA for the CDR3: TGCGCCAGCAGGGAGCCGGGACAGAACTACGAGCAGTACTTC. It is translated as CASREPGQNYEQYF.

The V call is TRBV7-6, the J call TRBJ2-2; 10 bases match TRBD2. CDR3 length: 19 amino acids. J was trimmed by 6 bases and V by 5 bases; bases with no gene match: 18. Germline V CDR1 and CDR2: SGHVS, FNYEAQ. CDR3 nucleotides: TGTGCCAGCAGCCCTATAATCGCCCGGACTAGCGGCCTCCCCGGGGAGCTGTTTTTT. Translation gives CASSPIIARTSGLPGELFF.

This chain uses TRBV7-9 with TRBJ2-7, with D possibly called TRBD1 or TRBD2 (6 bases each). Germline V gene lookup returns CDR1 SEHNR and CDR2 FQNEAQ (reference sequence). The CDR3 loop spans 15 amino acids. V dropped 5 bases and J dropped 3 bases, with 17 bases sitting between them. CDR3 coding DNA: TGTGCCAGCAGCATAGACACGGGGGCTGTCTACGAGCAGTACTTC. This codes for CASSIDTGAVYEQYF.

The CDR3 nucleotides are TGCGCCAGCAGCCAAGTCTCAGGATGGGAGCAGTACTTC. Its translation is CASSQVSGWEQYF. The J gene is TRBJ2-7, the V gene TRBV4-1; D not certain. The germline CDR1 and CDR2 sequences are MGHRA and YSYEKL. Between the trimmed V and J ends, which lost 1 base and 7 bases, there was a span of 11 bases. This CDR3 contains 13 residues.

V usage is TRBV30 and J usage is TRBJ2-1; tentatively, D is TRBD2 (6 bases). The CDR3 runs to 19 residues. V was clipped by 0 bases and J by 4 bases, with 25 bases between them. Germline V CDR1 and CDR2: GTSNPN, SVGIG (reference sequence). CDR3 sequence: CAWSVYGEAFKEEYNEQFF. The CDR3 DNA follows: TGTGCCTGGAGTGTATACGGGGAGGCTTTTAAGGAGGAATACAATGAGCAGTTCTTC.

J is TRBJ2-7 and V is TRBV28; D is unclear. V lost 1 base, J lost 5 bases, and 12 bases lay in between. From germline, CDR1 is MDHEN and CDR2 SYDVKM. The CDR3 is 14 residues long. CDR3 nucleotides: TGTGCCAGCAGTTTATCGGTGGTTATTAACGAGCAGTACTTC. Amino acids: CASSLSVVINEQYF.

Worth noting for this clone: Other DNA sequences in the same sample also yield this CDR3. V gene TRBV7-6 combines with J gene TRBJ2-3; D is undetermined. Germline loops: CDR1 SGHVS, CDR2 FNYEAQ. The CDR3 length is 15 residues. Trimming cost V 1 base and J 0 bases, with 8 bases left between them. In nucleotides, the CDR3 is TGTGCCAGCAGCTTAGAGGCAGAGAGCACAGATACGCAGTATTTT. Its translation is CASSLEAESTDTQYF. The full variable domain, its missing parts supplied by reference TRBV7-6 and TRBJ2-3, is GAGVSQSPRYKVTKRGQDVALRCDPISGHVSLYWYRQALGQGPEFLTYFNYEAQQDKSGLPNDRFSAERPEGSISTLTIQRTEQRDSAMYRCASSLEAESTDTQYFGPGTRLTVL.